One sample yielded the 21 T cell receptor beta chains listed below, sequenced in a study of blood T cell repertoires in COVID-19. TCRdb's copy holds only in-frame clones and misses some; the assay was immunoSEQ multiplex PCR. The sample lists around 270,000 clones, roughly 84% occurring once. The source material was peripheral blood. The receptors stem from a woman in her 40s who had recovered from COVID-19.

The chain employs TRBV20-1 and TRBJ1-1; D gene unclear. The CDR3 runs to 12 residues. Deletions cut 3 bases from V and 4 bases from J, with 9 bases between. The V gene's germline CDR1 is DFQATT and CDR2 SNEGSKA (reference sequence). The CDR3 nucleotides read TGCAGTGCTAGTGAGTGGGCCACTGAAGCTTTCTTT. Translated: CSASEWATEAFF.

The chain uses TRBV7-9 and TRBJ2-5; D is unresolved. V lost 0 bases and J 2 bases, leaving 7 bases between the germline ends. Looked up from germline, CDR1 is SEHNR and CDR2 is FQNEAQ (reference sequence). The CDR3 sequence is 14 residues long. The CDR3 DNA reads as TGTGCCAGCAGCTTAGCGCTCAGACAAGAGACCCAGTACTTC. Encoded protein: CASSLALRQETQYF.

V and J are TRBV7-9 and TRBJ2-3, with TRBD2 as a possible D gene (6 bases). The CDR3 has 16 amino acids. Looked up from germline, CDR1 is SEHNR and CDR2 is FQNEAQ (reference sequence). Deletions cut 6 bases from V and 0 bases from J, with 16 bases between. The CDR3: CASSYAGQLSTDTQYF. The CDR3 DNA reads TGTGCCAGCAGTTACGCGGGGCAGCTTAGCACAGATACGCAGTATTTT.

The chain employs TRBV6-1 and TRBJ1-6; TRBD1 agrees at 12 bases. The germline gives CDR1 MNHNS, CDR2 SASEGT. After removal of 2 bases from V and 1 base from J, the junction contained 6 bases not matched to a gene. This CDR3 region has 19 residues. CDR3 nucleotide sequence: TGTGCCAGCAGTGAATTGGGACAGGGGGCGAGGTCCTATAATTCACCCCTCCACTTT. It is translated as CASSELGQGARSYNSPLHF.

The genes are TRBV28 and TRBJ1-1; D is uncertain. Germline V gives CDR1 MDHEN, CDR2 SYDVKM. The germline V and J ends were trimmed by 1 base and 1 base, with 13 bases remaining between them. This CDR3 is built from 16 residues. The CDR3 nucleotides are TGTGCCAGCAGTTTATTTACAAGGAGGACGAACACTGAAGCTTTCTTT. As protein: CASSLFTRRTNTEAFF. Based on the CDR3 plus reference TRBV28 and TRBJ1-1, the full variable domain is DVKVTQSSRYLVKRTGEKVFLECVQDMDHENMFWYRQDPGLGLRLIYFSYDVKMKEKGDIPEGYSVSREKKERFSLILESASTNQTSMYLCASSLFTRRTNTEAFFGQGTRLTVV.

The CDR3 loop is CASRRDRNNEKLFF. The DNA of the CDR3 is TGTGCCAGCAGGAGGGACAGGAATAATGAAAAACTGTTTTTT. The chain recombines TRBV6-5 with TRBJ1-4; 8 bases fit TRBD1. V gave up 6 bases and J gave up 4 bases; unmatched junction bases: 4. The CDR3 runs to 14 residues. Germline V gene sequence: CDR1 MNHEY, CDR2 SVGAGI.

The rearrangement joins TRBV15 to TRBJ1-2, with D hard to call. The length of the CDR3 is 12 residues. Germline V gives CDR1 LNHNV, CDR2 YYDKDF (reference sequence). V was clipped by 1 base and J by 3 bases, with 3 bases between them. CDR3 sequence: CATSRGDYGYTF. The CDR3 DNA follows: TGTGCCACCAGCAGAGGAGACTATGGCTACACCTTC.

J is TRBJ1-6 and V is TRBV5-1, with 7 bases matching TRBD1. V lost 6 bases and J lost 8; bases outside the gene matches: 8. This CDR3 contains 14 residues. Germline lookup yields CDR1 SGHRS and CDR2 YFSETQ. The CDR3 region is CASTTGEMYSPLHF. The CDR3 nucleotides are TGCGCCAGCACCACAGGGGAGATGTATTCACCCCTCCACTTT.

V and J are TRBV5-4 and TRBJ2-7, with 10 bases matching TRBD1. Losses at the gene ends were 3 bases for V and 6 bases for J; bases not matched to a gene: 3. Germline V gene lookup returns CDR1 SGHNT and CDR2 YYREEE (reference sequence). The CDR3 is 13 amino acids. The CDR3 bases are TGTGCCAGCAGCTATTGGACAGGGGGCGAGCAGTACTTC. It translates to CASSYWTGGEQYF. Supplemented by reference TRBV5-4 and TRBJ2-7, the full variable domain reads ETGVTQSPTHLIKTRGQQVTLRCSSQSGHNTVSWYQQALGQGPQFIFQYYREEENGRGNFPPRFSGLQFPNYSSELNVNALELDDSALYLCASSYWTGGEQYFGPGTRLTVT.

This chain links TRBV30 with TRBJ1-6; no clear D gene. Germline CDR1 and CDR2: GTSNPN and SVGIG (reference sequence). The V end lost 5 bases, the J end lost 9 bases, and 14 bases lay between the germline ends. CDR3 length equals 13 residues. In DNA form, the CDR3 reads TGTGCCTGGGGGAGAGAGTACCTTTCACCCCTCCACTTT. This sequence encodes CAWGREYLSPLHF.

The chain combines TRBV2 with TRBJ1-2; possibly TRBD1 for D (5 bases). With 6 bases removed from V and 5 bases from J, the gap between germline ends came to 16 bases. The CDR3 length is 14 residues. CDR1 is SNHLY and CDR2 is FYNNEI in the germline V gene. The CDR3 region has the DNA TGTGCCAGCAGCCGGGCAGGGCAAGATTATGGCTACACCTTC. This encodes CASSRAGQDYGYTF.

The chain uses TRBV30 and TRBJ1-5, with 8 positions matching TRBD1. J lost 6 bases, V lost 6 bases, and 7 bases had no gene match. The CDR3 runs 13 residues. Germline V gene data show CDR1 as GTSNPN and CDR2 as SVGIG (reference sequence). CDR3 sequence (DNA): TGTGCCTGTGAGACAGGGGACGGTCAGCCCCAGCATTTT. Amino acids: CACETGDGQPQHF.

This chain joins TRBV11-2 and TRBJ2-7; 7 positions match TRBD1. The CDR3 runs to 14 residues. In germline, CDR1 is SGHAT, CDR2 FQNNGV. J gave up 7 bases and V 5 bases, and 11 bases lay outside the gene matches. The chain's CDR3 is CASSPGTAILEQYF. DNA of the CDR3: TGTGCCAGCAGCCCGGGGACAGCCATCCTGGAGCAGTACTTC.

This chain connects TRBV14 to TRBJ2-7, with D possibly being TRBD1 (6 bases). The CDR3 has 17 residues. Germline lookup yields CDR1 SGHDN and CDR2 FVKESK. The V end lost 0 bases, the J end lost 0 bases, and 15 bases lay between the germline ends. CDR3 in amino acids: CASSQEWGPSHSYEQYF. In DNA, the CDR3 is TGTGCCAGCAGCCAAGAATGGGGGCCATCTCACTCCTACGAGCAGTACTTC.

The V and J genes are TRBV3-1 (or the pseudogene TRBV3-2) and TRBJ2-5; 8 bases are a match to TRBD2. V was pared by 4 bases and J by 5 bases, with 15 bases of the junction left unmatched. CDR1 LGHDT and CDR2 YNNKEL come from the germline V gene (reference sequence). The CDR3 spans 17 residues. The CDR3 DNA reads TGTGCCAGCAGCCCCGCTTTAGGAGCGGGGGAATCGGAGACCCAGTACTTC. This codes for CASSPALGAGESETQYF.

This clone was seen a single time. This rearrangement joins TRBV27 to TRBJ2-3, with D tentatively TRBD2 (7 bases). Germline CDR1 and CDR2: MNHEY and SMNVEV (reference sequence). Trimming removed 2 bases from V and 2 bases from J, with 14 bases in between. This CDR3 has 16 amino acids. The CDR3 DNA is TGTGCCAGCAGTTTACTGGGAGGGGGGATCACAGATACGCAGTATTTT. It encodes CASSLLGGGITDTQYF.

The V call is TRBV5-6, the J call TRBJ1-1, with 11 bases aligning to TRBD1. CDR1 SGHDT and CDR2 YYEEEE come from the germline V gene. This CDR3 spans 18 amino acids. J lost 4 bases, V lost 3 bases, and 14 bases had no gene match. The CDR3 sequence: CASSSSRTGGVRSTEAFF. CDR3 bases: TGTGCCAGCAGCTCGAGTAGGACAGGGGGCGTTAGAAGCACTGAAGCTTTCTTT.

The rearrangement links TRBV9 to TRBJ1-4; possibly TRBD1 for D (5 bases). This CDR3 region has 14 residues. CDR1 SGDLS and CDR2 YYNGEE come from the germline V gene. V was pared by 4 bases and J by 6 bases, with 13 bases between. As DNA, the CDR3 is TGTGCCAGCAGCCTGGGGGGGATGGATGAAAAACTGTTTTTT. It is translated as CASSLGGMDEKLFF.

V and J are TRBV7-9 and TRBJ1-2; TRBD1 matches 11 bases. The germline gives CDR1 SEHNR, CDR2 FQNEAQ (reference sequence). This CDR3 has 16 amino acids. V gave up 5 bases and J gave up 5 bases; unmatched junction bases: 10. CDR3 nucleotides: TGTGCCAGCAGCCCCCAACCGGGACAGGGGGGATATGGCTACACCTTC. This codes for CASSPQPGQGGYGYTF. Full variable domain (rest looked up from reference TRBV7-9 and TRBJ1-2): DTGVSQNPRHKITKRGQNVTFRCDPISEHNRLYWYRQTLGQGPEFLTYFQNEAQLEKSRLLSDRFSAERPKGSFSTLEIQRTEQGDSAMYLCASSPQPGQGGYGYTFGSGTRLTVV.

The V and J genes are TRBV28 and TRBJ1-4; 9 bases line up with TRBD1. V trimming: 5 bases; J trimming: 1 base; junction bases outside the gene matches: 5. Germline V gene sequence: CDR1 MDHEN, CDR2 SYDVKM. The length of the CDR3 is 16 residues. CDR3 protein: CASSTTGGGTNEKLFF. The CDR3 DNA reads TGTGCCAGCAGTACTACAGGGGGCGGAACTAATGAAAAACTGTTTTTT. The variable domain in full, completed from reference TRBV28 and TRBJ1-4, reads DVKVTQSSRYLVKRTGEKVFLECVQDMDHENMFWYRQDPGLGLRLIYFSYDVKMKEKGDIPEGYSVSREKKERFSLILESASTNQTSMYLCASSTTGGGTNEKLFFGSGTQLSVL.

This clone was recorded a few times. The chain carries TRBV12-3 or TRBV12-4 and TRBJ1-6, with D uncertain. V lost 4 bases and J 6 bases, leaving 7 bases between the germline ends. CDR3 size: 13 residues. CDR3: CASSSKRNSPLHF. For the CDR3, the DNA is TGTGCCAGCAGTTCTAAGCGTAATTCACCCCTCCACTTT.